The 32 T cell receptor beta chains given below trace back to one sample, sequenced in a study of T cell responses to AZD1222 COVID-19 vaccine. The protocol was immunoSEQ multiplex PCR, while the TCRdb copy is restricted to in-frame clones and leaves out a portion. This table holds about 150,000 clones, 92% found once. The sample was peripheral blood, taken 28 days after the second AZD1222 dose. These receptors were obtained from an adult who received the AZD1222 COVID-19 vaccine.

This chain joins TRBV5-4 and TRBJ1-1; no firm D call. Germline V gene lookup returns CDR1 SGHNT and CDR2 YYREEE (reference sequence). The CDR3 is made up of 13 amino acids. Trimming stripped 3 bases from V and 3 bases from J, with 9 bases between. The CDR3 is CASSSMGDTEAFF. The CDR3 bases are TGTGCCAGCAGCTCGATGGGAGACACTGAAGCTTTCTTT.

The rearrangement links TRBV13 to TRBJ2-1; a possible D gene is TRBD2 (5 bases). There are 11 residues in the CDR3. V was clipped by 5 bases and J by 13 bases, with 12 bases between them. From germline, CDR1 is PRHDT and CDR2 FYEKMQ (reference sequence). The CDR3 is CASSLLEDQFF. CDR3 coding DNA: TGTGCCAGCAGCCTGCTGGAGGATCAGTTCTTC.

The chain employs TRBV6-5 and TRBJ1-5; 9 nucleotides line up with TRBD1. The CDR3 is made up of 15 amino acids. With V trimmed by 6 bases and J by 2 bases, 5 bases remained unmatched. CDR1 is MNHEY and CDR2 is SVGAGI in the germline V gene. CDR3 sequence: CASRQQGAGNQPQHF. The CDR3 region has the DNA TGTGCCAGCAGACAACAGGGGGCGGGCAATCAGCCCCAGCATTTT.

The V call is TRBV27, the J call TRBJ2-7; D is possibly TRBD1 or TRBD2 (5 bases each). With 8 bases removed from V and 3 bases from J, the gap between germline ends came to 14 bases. The CDR3 loop spans 13 amino acids. The V gene's germline CDR1 is MNHEY and CDR2 SMNVEV (reference sequence). This CDR3 is CASGRGAYYEQYF. CDR3 bases: TGTGCCAGCGGGCGAGGGGCGTACTACGAGCAGTACTTC.

The chain recombines TRBV7-6 with TRBJ2-5; TRBD2 matches at 11 bases. The germline V gene encodes CDR1 SGHVS and CDR2 FNYEAQ. The length of the CDR3 is 15 residues. V shed 3 bases and J 1 base; nucleotides not matched to a gene: 1. Written as DNA, the CDR3 is TGTGCCAGCAGCTTCGGGACTAGCGGCCAAGAGACCCAGTACTTC. Translating it yields CASSFGTSGQETQYF.

CDR3 bases: TGTGCCAGTAGCCAACAGGGGGCGCGGTATGGCTACACCTTC. Translating gives CASSQQGARYGYTF. The chain is built from TRBV19 and TRBJ1-2; 9 bases align to TRBD1. The junction had 7 bases not matched to a gene; V was cut back by 6 bases and J by 5 bases. The CDR3 loop spans 14 amino acids. Germline values: CDR1 LNHDA, CDR2 SQIVND (reference sequence).

The genes are TRBV6-2 or TRBV6-3 and TRBJ2-3; maybe TRBD2 (6 bases). This CDR3 comprises 16 residues. Deletions cut 2 bases from V and 3 bases from J, with 15 bases between. Germline V gene sequence: CDR1 MNHEY, CDR2 SVGEGT. CDR3 sequence: CASSYPAGWATDTQYF. The CDR3 bases are TGTGCCAGCAGTTACCCCGCGGGATGGGCGACAGATACGCAGTATTTT.

The J gene is TRBJ2-4, the V gene TRBV6-2 or TRBV6-3, with 7 bases lining up with TRBD1. With 4 bases clipped from V and 5 bases from J, the junction kept 5 bases outside the gene matches. The CDR3 is 14 amino acids. Germline CDR1 is MNHEY and CDR2 is SVGEGT. CDR3 bases: TGTGCCAGCAGTTTCACCGGGACAGAAAACATTCAGTACTTC. Its translation: CASSFTGTENIQYF.

The chain combines TRBV28 with TRBJ2-1; D is undetermined. CDR3 length: 14 residues. Germline assignment: CDR1 MDHEN and CDR2 SYDVKM. Trimming cost V 6 bases and J 5 bases, with 14 bases left between them. CDR3 amino acids: CASSPIDWDNEQFF. The CDR3 DNA sequence: TGTGCCAGCAGCCCTATAGACTGGGACAATGAGCAGTTCTTC.

CDR3 coding DNA: TGCGCCAGCAGCCAAGTAGGGAGCCGGAAGGGTGAAGCTTTCTTT. Protein sequence: CASSQVGSRKGEAFF. The chain has TRBV4-3 and TRBJ1-1; D unclear. Trimming shortened V by 1 base and J by 7 bases, and 16 bases separated the two germline ends. Germline CDR1 is LGHNA and CDR2 is YSLEER. The CDR3 extends over 15 amino acids.

The chain uses TRBV6-5 and TRBJ1-2, with D unclear. The length of the CDR3 is 13 residues. CDR1 is MNHEY, CDR2 SVGAGI, per germline. Trimming stripped 7 bases from V and 4 bases from J, with 13 bases between. Here the CDR3 DNA reads TGTGCCAGCACCGACCCTGGGGTCTATGGCTACACCTTC. Its protein is CASTDPGVYGYTF.

The CDR3 bases are TGTGCCAGCAGTAGACTAGGGGGGCGAGAGACCCAGTACTTC. Translating gives CASSRLGGRETQYF. V and J are TRBV2 and TRBJ2-5; D may correspond to TRBD1 or TRBD2 (6 bases each). Germline-derived CDR1 and CDR2 are SNHLY and FYNNEI. This CDR3 comprises 14 residues. Trimming pared 5 bases from V and 4 bases from J, leaving 14 bases between.

The chain employs TRBV10-3 and TRBJ2-7; the D gene could be TRBD1 or TRBD2 (6 bases each). Per germline, CDR1 ENHRY and CDR2 SYGVKD. This CDR3 contains 14 residues. The V and J ends lost 4 bases and 0 bases respectively, with 10 bases between them. The DNA for the CDR3 is TGTGCCATCAGTGCTGAGGGGGGCTCCTACGAGCAGTACTTC. Amino acid sequence: CAISAEGGSYEQYF.

The CDR3 reads CASSYRDRAVSDTQYF. Written as DNA, the CDR3 is TGTGCCAGCAGCTACCGGGACAGGGCGGTCTCAGATACGCAGTATTTT. The chain uses TRBV7-8 and TRBJ2-3; 9 bases map to TRBD1. The length of the CDR3 is 16 residues. With 4 bases clipped from V and 4 bases from J, the junction kept 9 bases outside the gene matches. Germline V gene sequence: CDR1 SGHVS, CDR2 FQNEAQ.

The chain links TRBV19 to TRBJ1-2; D unclear. CDR1 and CDR2 from the germline V gene are LNHDA and SQIVND (reference sequence). Trimming cost V 1 base and J 7 bases, with 16 bases left between them. The CDR3 covers 15 residues. The CDR3 loop is CASSIGPGRPSGYTF. CDR3 bases: TGTGCCAGTAGTATAGGTCCAGGTCGGCCAAGTGGCTACACCTTC.

This chain connects TRBV5-6 to TRBJ1-1; D gene uncertain. V dropped 2 bases and J dropped 1 base, with 9 bases sitting between them. Germline CDR1 SGHDT, CDR2 YYEEEE. CDR3 size: 14 residues. The CDR3: CASSLRTGNTEAFF. The CDR3, as DNA: TGTGCCAGCAGCTTACGGACGGGGAACACTGAAGCTTTCTTT.

CDR3 protein: CASSIMGFTEAFF. CDR3 nucleotides: TGTGCCAGTAGTATCATGGGTTTCACTGAAGCTTTCTTT. This sequence joins TRBV19 and TRBJ1-1; D is unresolved. The CDR3 sequence is 13 residues long. Germline V gives CDR1 LNHDA, CDR2 SQIVND (reference sequence). The V end was cut by 3 bases, the J end by 4 bases, with 9 bases between.

The rearrangement joins TRBV11-3 to TRBJ2-2; unclear D gene. Germline-derived CDR1 and CDR2 are SGHNT and YENEEA. The CDR3 is made up of 14 amino acids. V was trimmed by 3 bases and J by 0 bases, leaving 5 bases between them. Written as DNA, the CDR3 is TGTGCCAGCAGCTTCAGAGCGAACACCGGGGAGCTGTTTTTT. Translation: CASSFRANTGELFF.

This chain uses TRBV29-1 with TRBJ1-5, with D tentatively TRBD1 (6 bases). Germline V gene data show CDR1 as SQVTM and CDR2 as ANQGSEA. Between the trimmed V and J ends, which lost 6 bases and 0 bases, there was a span of 12 bases. The length of the CDR3 is 14 residues. The CDR3 reads CSVAQGPSNQPQHF. The CDR3 DNA reads TGCAGCGTCGCTCAGGGGCCTAGCAATCAGCCCCAGCATTTT.

The chain recombines TRBV28 with TRBJ2-1, with D perhaps TRBD1 or TRBD2 (5 bases each). Trimming stripped 3 bases from V and 3 bases from J, with 15 bases between. The V gene's germline CDR1 is MDHEN and CDR2 SYDVKM. This CDR3 comprises 16 residues. Here the CDR3 reads CASSFGTGGIYNEQFF. The CDR3 coding sequence is TGTGCCAGCAGTTTTGGGACGGGCGGAATCTACAATGAGCAGTTCTTC.

The V gene is TRBV9, the J gene TRBJ1-5; no clear D. Trimming took 0 bases from V and 1 from J, leaving 8 bases between them. The germline CDR1 and CDR2 sequences are SGDLS and YYNGEE. This CDR3 is built from 15 residues. This CDR3 reads CASSVAPGSNQPQHF. The CDR3 DNA is TGTGCCAGCAGCGTAGCTCCAGGCAGCAATCAGCCCCAGCATTTT.

Only one count was recorded for this clone. The rearrangement joins TRBV27 to TRBJ1-1; 10 bases align to TRBD1. CDR1 is MNHEY, CDR2 SMNVEV, per germline (reference sequence). J gave up 0 bases and V 5 bases, and 6 bases lay outside the gene matches. The CDR3 covers 16 residues. CDR3 DNA: TGTGCCAGCAGTCAAGGGACAGGGGCGCTGAACACTGAAGCTTTCTTT. Translated, it gives CASSQGTGALNTEAFF.

This sequence joins TRBV3-1 (or the pseudogene TRBV3-2) and TRBJ1-5; D is uncertain. The ends were cut back, 6 bases at V and 0 bases at J, with 12 bases in the middle. This CDR3 spans 15 amino acids. The germline V gene encodes CDR1 LGHDT and CDR2 YNNKEL (reference sequence). CDR3 amino acids: CASRTRGNSNQPQHF. Written as DNA, the CDR3 is TGTGCCAGCAGAACCCGCGGGAATAGCAATCAGCCCCAGCATTTT.

The chain combines TRBV4-3 with TRBJ2-5; unclear D gene. Trimming took 1 base from V and 5 from J, leaving 11 bases between them. CDR3 length: 14 amino acids. Germline CDR1 is LGHNA and CDR2 is YSLEER. CDR3 in amino acids: CASSQAWGQETQYF. In nucleotides, the CDR3 is TGCGCCAGCAGCCAAGCTTGGGGTCAGGAGACCCAGTACTTC.

This clone was detected only a few times. The rearrangement joins TRBV19 to TRBJ1-3; no firm D call. The ends were cut back, 5 bases at V and 0 bases at J, with 8 bases in the middle. Germline V gene data show CDR1 as LNHDA and CDR2 as SQIVND (reference sequence). The CDR3 runs 14 residues. CDR3 DNA sequence: TGTGCCAGTAGTCTTTCTCTCTCTGGAAACACCATATATTTT. This encodes CASSLSLSGNTIYF.

The count of this clone is one. The CDR3 DNA is TGTGCCAGCAGAAGACAGGGGAACACTGAAGCTTTCTTT. Residues: CASRRQGNTEAFF. This rearrangement joins TRBV27 to TRBJ1-1; 7 nucleotides match TRBD1. The CDR3 extends over 13 amino acids. Per the germline V gene, CDR1 is MNHEY and CDR2 is SMNVEV (reference sequence). After removal of 6 bases from V and 1 base from J, the junction contained 2 bases not matched to a gene.

The chain couples TRBV2 to TRBJ2-7; D gene unclear. This CDR3 is 10 amino acids long. Germline V CDR1 and CDR2: SNHLY, FYNNEI. V dropped 1 base and J dropped 7 bases, with 2 bases sitting between them. This CDR3 is CASSEGEQYF. In DNA form, the CDR3 reads TGTGCCAGCAGTGAAGGAGAGCAGTACTTC.

J is TRBJ2-1 and V is TRBV27; 7 nucleotides agree with TRBD1. This CDR3 region has 16 residues. In germline, CDR1 is MNHEY, CDR2 SMNVEV (reference sequence). V shed 5 bases and J 0 bases; nucleotides not matched to a gene: 7. The DNA of the CDR3 is TGTGCCAGCAGTCGAGGGGGCGAAAGCTCCTACAATGAGCAGTTCTTC. Translation gives CASSRGGESSYNEQFF.

V usage is TRBV18 and J usage is TRBJ1-4, with D hard to call. The germline V and J ends were trimmed by 6 bases and 4 bases, with 21 bases remaining between them. The CDR3 consists of 17 residues. Germline V lookup: CDR1 KGHSH, CDR2 LQKENI. The DNA of the CDR3 is TGTGCCAGCTCGTACCTCCGGCTGAAGGTCCATAATGAAAAACTGTTTTTT. It encodes CASSYLRLKVHNEKLFF.

This chain links TRBV6-1 with TRBJ2-2, with 8 bases that match TRBD1. CDR3 length equals 18 residues. CDR1 is MNHNS, CDR2 SASEGT, per germline. V lost 2 bases to trimming and J lost 4 bases; unmatched junction nucleotides: 12. CDR3 loop: CASSEKVGRGLGTGELFF. As DNA, the CDR3 is TGTGCCAGCAGTGAAAAGGTCGGCAGGGGGCTTGGCACCGGGGAGCTGTTTTTT.

The chain recombines TRBV10-3 with TRBJ2-4, with 7 bases matching TRBD2. CDR1 ENHRY and CDR2 SYGVKD come from the germline V gene. This CDR3 contains 15 residues. V shed 6 bases, J shed 2 bases, and the junction held 7 bases outside the gene matches. CDR3 DNA sequence: TGTGCCATCAGCGAGGGGAGCGGGACCAAAAACATTCAGTACTTC. This codes for CAISEGSGTKNIQYF.

This chain joins TRBV7-2 and TRBJ2-5, with TRBD2 matching over 8 bases. Germline values: CDR1 SGHTA, CDR2 FQGNSA. The J segment lost 1 base and the V segment lost 2 bases, leaving 3 bases of the junction unmatched. The CDR3 spans 15 residues. The DNA of the CDR3 is TGTGCCAGCAGCTTAAGACTAGCGCGCCAAGAGACCCAGTACTTC. Translating it yields CASSLRLARQETQYF.